The rows below give T cell receptor beta chains drawn from one sample of a study of T-cell memory formation after mild COVID-19. Each CDR3 protein gets one entry after TCRdb re-called the 5' RACE reads with MiXCR. The sample contains about 180,000 distinct CDR3 sequences, about a sixth of which appear only once. Sequenced material: PBMCs or a T cell subset sorted from them (not recorded which). These receptors all come from an adult woman who had mild COVID-19 (a few samples of this study predate the infection). Cell type and time point are not known. The CDR3 runs from the conserved cysteine through the conserved F or W. The D gene is left open where the match is weak. Some rows have no size entry. The others give once, few or many, or a class for an expanded clone.

CDR3aa | CDR3nt | d_gene | j_gene | abundance | v_gene
CASSFGLKETQYF | TGTGCCAGCAGCTTCGGATTGAAAGAGACCCAGTACTTC | - | TRBJ2-5 | many | TRBV7-9
CASSSVAGGDTDTQYF | TGTGCCAGCAGCTCCGTAGCGGGAGGAGACACAGATACGCAGTATTTT | TRBD2 | TRBJ2-3 | - | TRBV7-9
CSGITGYEQYF | TGCAGCGGAATAACAGGGTACGAGCAGTACTTC | - | TRBJ2-7 | few | TRBV29-1
CASRDGGTYGYTF | TGTGCCAGCAGGGATGGGGGCACCTATGGCTACACCTTC | - | TRBJ1-2 | - | TRBV6-1
CSANRGTGVQTQYF | TGCAGTGCAAACCGGGGGACAGGGGTGCAGACCCAGTACTTC | TRBD1 | TRBJ2-5 | few | TRBV20-1
CATSDFQGGDTQYF | TGTGCCACCAGTGATTTCCAGGGGGGAGATACGCAGTATTTT | - | TRBJ2-3 | - | TRBV24-1
CASIPRRGSDTQYF | TGTGCCAGCATCCCGCGCCGGGGGTCAGATACGCAGTATTTT | - | TRBJ2-3 | - | TRBV7-8
CASRPQGNTDTQYF | TGTGCCAGCAGACCACAGGGGAACACAGATACGCAGTATTTT | TRBD1 | TRBJ2-3 | few | TRBV9
CASSLGPLAGGRYEQFF | TGTGCCAGCAGCTTAGGCCCGTTAGCGGGAGGTAGGTATGAGCAGTTCTTC | TRBD2 | TRBJ2-1 | few | TRBV7-2
CASSIVPTGDTQYF | TGTGCCAGTAGTATAGTTCCGACTGGAGATACGCAGTATTTT | - | TRBJ2-3 | - | TRBV19
CASSQEGILGDTEAFF | TGTGCCAGCAGCCAAGAAGGTATCCTCGGTGACACTGAAGCTTTCTTT | - | TRBJ1-1 | few | TRBV3-1
CASSSGTSAYEQYF | TGTGCCAGCAGCAGCGGGACTAGCGCCTACGAGCAGTACTTC | TRBD2 | TRBJ2-7 | - | TRBV9
CSAREQRRSGNSPLHF | TGCAGTGCTAGAGAACAGAGACGGTCTGGTAATTCACCCCTCCACTTT | - | TRBJ1-6 | few | TRBV20-1
CSAGTSGEFF | TGCAGTGCGGGGACTAGCGGAGAGTTCTTC | TRBD2 | TRBJ2-1 | medium-sized | TRBV20-1
CATSDTTRSGANVLTF | TGTGCCACCAGTGACACAACACGCTCTGGGGCCAACGTCCTGACTTTC | - | TRBJ2-6 | - | TRBV24-1
CAWSGRGRQPQHF | TGTGCCTGGAGCGGCAGGGGAAGACAGCCCCAGCATTTT | - | TRBJ1-5 | few | TRBV30
CSTSSDTTMNTEAFF | TGCAGCACATCCTCAGATACGACCATGAACACTGAAGCTTTCTTT | - | TRBJ1-1 | - | TRBV29-1
CSANRDRGLTYNSPLHF | TGCAGTGCTAACCGGGACAGGGGGCTTACCTATAATTCACCCCTCCACTTT | TRBD1 | TRBJ1-6 | - | TRBV20-1
CATSRDRLAGVSYEQYF | TGTGCCACCAGCAGAGATCGGCTAGCGGGAGTGTCCTACGAGCAGTACTTC | TRBD2 | TRBJ2-7 | - | TRBV15
CASSNPPGNEKYNEQFF | TGTGCCAGCAGCAACCCCCCAGGCAATGAAAAGTACAATGAGCAGTTCTTC | - | TRBJ2-1 | - | TRBV21-1
CASSPTVIAGEGHEQFF | TGTGCCAGCAGCCCCACCGTGATAGCGGGAGAGGGGCATGAGCAGTTCTTC | TRBD2 | TRBJ2-1 | - | TRBV9
CASSPQTRGNEQYF | TGTGCCAGCTCACCGCAGACCCGAGGGAACGAGCAGTACTTC | - | TRBJ2-7 | few | TRBV18
CATSGQGTQYF | TGTGCCACCTCCGGACAGGGAACGCAGTATTTT | TRBD1 | TRBJ2-3 | few | TRBV24-1
CASRSGQGDYGYTF | TGTGCCAGTAGGTCCGGACAGGGGGACTATGGCTACACCTTC | TRBD1 | TRBJ1-2 | - | TRBV19